The 12 T cell receptor beta chains below were found in one sample sequenced in a study of memory CD4+ T cells and cytomegalovirus serostatus. Sequencing was performed with immunoSEQ multiplex PCR; in TCRdb, only in-frame clones are kept and a portion is missing. The sample carries tens of thousands of clones, 60% to 85% recorded once. The sort gate was single viable CD3+CD4+CD8-CD45RO+ cells for memory CD4+ T cells. The sequenced sample consisted of memory CD4+ T cells from blood. Receptors were obtained from an adult in good health and CMV-seropositive.

The CDR3 DNA sequence: TGTGCCAGCAGTTTGGAGAGAAGAGCTGAAGCTTTCTTT. Its translation is CASSLERRAEAFF. The J gene is TRBJ1-1, the V gene TRBV28; no clear D. The CDR3 covers 13 residues. CDR1 is MDHEN and CDR2 is SYDVKM in the germline V gene. Trimming removed 3 bases from V and 6 bases from J, with 11 bases in between.

This sequence joins TRBV29-1 and TRBJ1-2; D uncertain. With 0 bases removed from V and 7 bases from J, the gap between germline ends came to 12 bases. This CDR3 is 13 amino acids long. Germline-derived CDR1 and CDR2 are SQVTM and ANQGSEA. DNA of the CDR3: TGCAGCGTTGAAGATTTAAACCGGGGTGGCTACACCTTC. As protein: CSVEDLNRGGYTF.

The gene calls are TRBV18 and TRBJ2-1; D is unresolved. The CDR3 totals 11 residues. V was clipped by 3 bases and J by 10 bases, with 7 bases between them. Germline V gene lookup returns CDR1 KGHSH and CDR2 LQKENI. The CDR3 nucleotides read TGTGCCAGCTCACCCCTGGCAGAGCAGTTCTTC. Translated, it gives CASSPLAEQFF.

The gene calls are TRBV6-1 and TRBJ1-1; perhaps TRBD1 as D (5 bases). CDR1 MNHNS and CDR2 SASEGT come from the germline V gene. The CDR3 has 13 residues. The V end was cut by 5 bases, the J end by 0 bases, with 7 bases between. CDR3 residues: CASSRQMNTEAFF. DNA for the CDR3: TGTGCCAGCAGTAGACAGATGAACACTGAAGCTTTCTTT.

The chain carries TRBV5-4 and TRBJ2-4; no definite D call. V was pared by 0 bases and J by 7 bases, with 8 bases between. Germline CDR1 is SGHNT and CDR2 is YYREEE (reference sequence). The CDR3 spans 13 residues. The CDR3 loop reads CASSLDGDNIQYF. The CDR3 bases are TGTGCCAGCAGCTTGGATGGGGATAACATTCAGTACTTC.

This clone was counted only a few times. This chain uses TRBV5-1 with TRBJ1-1; no clear D gene. The CDR3 consists of 15 residues. V was cut by 0 bases and J by 0 bases, with 9 bases left in between. The germline gives CDR1 SGHRS, CDR2 YFSETQ. DNA for the CDR3: TGCGCCAGCAGCTTGGTTACGAATATGAACACTGAAGCTTTCTTT. It encodes CASSLVTNMNTEAFF. Combining the CDR3 with reference TRBV5-1 and TRBJ1-1 gives the whole variable domain KAGVTQTPRYLIKTRGQQVTLSCSPISGHRSVSWYQQTPGQGLQFLFEYFSETQRNKGNFPGRFSGRQFSNSRSEMNVSTLELGDSALYLCASSLVTNMNTEAFFGQGTRLTVV.

This sequence joins TRBV25-1 and TRBJ2-3; no clear D. The CDR3 is 15 residues long. CDR1 MGHDK and CDR2 SYGVNS come from the germline V gene. This CDR3 reads CAKQTPPAPTDTQYF. CDR3 DNA sequence: TGTGCGAAGCAGACACCGCCAGCCCCAACAGATACGCAGTATTTT.

The chain recombines TRBV6-6 with TRBJ2-7, with D perhaps TRBD2 (6 bases). Trimming pared 6 bases from V and 2 bases from J, leaving 14 bases between. This CDR3 contains 14 residues. Germline V gene data show CDR1 as MNHNY and CDR2 as SVGAGI (reference sequence). The CDR3 region is CASRAVGGTYEQYF. The CDR3 DNA follows: TGTGCCAGCAGAGCAGTCGGGGGTACCTACGAGCAGTACTTC.

This clone was detected a few times. Other DNA sequences in this sample translate to the same CDR3. This chain connects TRBV6-1 to TRBJ2-7; the D is unclear. Germline lookup yields CDR1 MNHNS and CDR2 SASEGT. V shed 4 bases and J shed 2 bases, with 6 bases lying between them. The CDR3 has 12 residues. The CDR3 spells CASSVRAYEQYF. The CDR3, as DNA: TGTGCCAGCAGTGTACGGGCCTACGAGCAGTACTTC.

This rearrangement joins TRBV5-1 to TRBJ1-1, with D possibly TRBD1 on 5 matching bases. The CDR3 totals 15 residues. Trimming shortened V by 3 bases and J by 5 bases, and 17 bases separated the two germline ends. The germline gives CDR1 SGHRS, CDR2 YFSETQ. The CDR3: CASSWGPTVGTEAFF. The CDR3 region has the DNA TGCGCCAGCAGCTGGGGACCTACAGTGGGGACTGAAGCTTTCTTT.

The rearrangement joins TRBV30 to TRBJ1-2; no clear D gene. CDR3 length: 15 amino acids. Per germline, CDR1 GTSNPN and CDR2 SVGIG (reference sequence). V was cut by 4 bases and J by 4 bases, with 19 bases left in between. CDR3: CAWTSIADHSYGYTF. CDR3 DNA sequence: TGTGCCTGGACGTCGATAGCGGATCACAGCTATGGCTACACCTTC.

This chain connects TRBV28 to TRBJ1-6; TRBD1 aligns across 7 bases. Germline V lookup: CDR1 MDHEN, CDR2 SYDVKM. Trimming removed 5 bases from V and 8 bases from J; junction bases left unmatched: 12. CDR3 length: 16 residues. The CDR3 here is CASSVTGVMGDSPLHF. CDR3 in DNA: TGTGCCAGCAGTGTCACAGGGGTTATGGGAGATTCACCCCTCCACTTT.